The next 25 T cell receptor beta chains were all read from a single sample in a study of memory CD4+ T cells and cytomegalovirus serostatus. The sort gate was single viable CD3+CD4+CD8-CD45RO+ cells for memory CD4+ T cells. Data came from immunoSEQ multiplex PCR; TCRdb stores just in-frame clones and leaves some out. The table has tens of thousands of clones, 60% to 80% seen once. Sequencing used memory CD4+ T cells from blood. The receptor set was obtained from an adult in good health and CMV-seropositive.

The chain joins TRBV6-1 to TRBJ2-5; the D gene could be TRBD1 or TRBD2 (6 bases each). The germline V gene has CDR1 MNHNS and CDR2 SASEGT. Trimming took off 6 bases at V and 1 base at J, with 12 bases between the two ends. The CDR3 spans 14 residues. CDR3 sequence reads: CASRLGGPQETQYF. The CDR3 DNA reads TGTGCCAGCAGATTGGGGGGCCCCCAAGAGACCCAGTACTTC.

The chain combines TRBV7-2 with TRBJ1-1; a possible D gene is TRBD1 (5 bases). Looked up from germline, CDR1 is SGHTA and CDR2 is FQGNSA. V lost 8 bases to trimming and J lost 5 bases, with 15 bases between them. This CDR3 region has 13 residues. The CDR3 is CASPRGGRTEAFF. In DNA form, the CDR3 reads TGTGCCAGCCCCCGGGGGGGGAGGACTGAAGCTTTCTTT.

The rearrangement uses TRBV7-2 and TRBJ2-7, with 8 bases aligning to TRBD2. The CDR3 is 13 amino acids. The germline CDR1 and CDR2 sequences are SGHTA and FQGNSA. J gave up 6 bases and V 4 bases, and 5 bases lay outside the gene matches. This CDR3 is CASSSGGDGEQYF. Written as DNA, the CDR3 is TGTGCCAGCAGCTCGGGAGGGGACGGCGAGCAGTACTTC.

The J gene is TRBJ2-5, the V gene TRBV5-1; 8 bases line up with TRBD1. Germline V gives CDR1 SGHRS, CDR2 YFSETQ. The CDR3 contains 16 residues. Losses at the gene ends were 4 bases for V and 5 bases for J; bases not matched to a gene: 13. The CDR3 reads CASSGRTGNFGETQYF. CDR3 DNA: TGCGCCAGCAGCGGAAGGACAGGGAATTTTGGGGAGACCCAGTACTTC.

V usage is TRBV19 and J usage is TRBJ1-6, with unresolved D. CDR1 LNHDA and CDR2 SQIVND come from the germline V gene (reference sequence). The V and J ends lost 7 bases and 1 base respectively, with 14 bases between them. The CDR3 is 16 amino acids. CDR3 sequence: CASTSFEGSYNSPLHF. CDR3 DNA: TGTGCCAGTACCAGCTTCGAAGGTTCCTATAATTCACCCCTCCACTTT. Using reference TRBV19 and TRBJ1-6 for the parts outside the CDR3, the full variable domain is DGGITQSPKYLFRKEGQNVTLSCEQNLNHDAMYWYRQDPGQGLRLIYYSQIVNDFQKGDIAEGYSVSREKKESFPLTVTSAQKNPTAFYLCASTSFEGSYNSPLHFGNGTRLTVT.

The J gene is TRBJ1-2, the V gene TRBV5-6; TRBD1 might be the D (6 bases). The germline V gene has CDR1 SGHDT and CDR2 YYEEEE. Deletions cut 0 bases from V and 8 bases from J, with 11 bases between. The length of the CDR3 is 13 residues. CDR3: CASSLADQGGYTF. The CDR3 nucleotides are TGTGCCAGCAGCTTGGCCGATCAGGGGGGCTACACCTTC.

There are a few counts of this clone. The chain recombines TRBV7-9 with TRBJ1-3; D is unclear. CDR1 and CDR2 (germline): SEHNR, FQNEAQ (reference sequence). This CDR3 comprises 15 residues. Trimming stripped 5 bases from V and 3 bases from J, with 14 bases between. As DNA, the CDR3 is TGTGCCAGCAGCCCCCCCCCGCGTTTTGGAAACACCATATATTTT. Its protein product is CASSPPPRFGNTIYF.

This rearrangement joins TRBV19 to TRBJ1-4; D call uncertain. Germline lookup yields CDR1 LNHDA and CDR2 SQIVND (reference sequence). Trimming cost V 5 bases and J 15 bases, with 19 bases left between them. There are 13 residues in the CDR3. This CDR3 is CASSRDTNERMFF. The CDR3 DNA follows: TGTGCCAGTAGTCGAGACACCAATGAACGGATGTTTTTT.

The rearrangement joins TRBV19 to TRBJ1-5, with D hard to call. Looked up from germline, CDR1 is LNHDA and CDR2 is SQIVND (reference sequence). Trimming took 0 bases from V and 1 from J, leaving 4 bases between them. The CDR3 sequence is 14 residues long. CDR3 DNA sequence: TGTGCCAGTAGTATAGAACTAAGCAATCAGCCCCAGCATTTT. It is translated as CASSIELSNQPQHF.

This clone has a single count. This chain connects TRBV6-1 to TRBJ2-5, with TRBD1 matching over 10 bases. CDR1 and CDR2 (germline): MNHNS, SASEGT. The CDR3 consists of 13 residues. The ends lost 6 bases at V and 4 bases at J; junction bases unmatched: 2. The CDR3 coding sequence is TGTGCCAGCAGGACAGGGGGCGCAGAGACCCAGTACTTC. Translated: CASRTGGAETQYF.

The J gene is TRBJ2-1, the V gene TRBV4-2; 7 nucleotides line up with TRBD2. Germline CDR1 is LGHNA and CDR2 is YNFKEQ. V lost 0 bases and J lost 7; bases outside the gene matches: 6. The CDR3 totals 15 residues. The CDR3 nucleotides read TGTGCCAGCAGCCAAGAACGACTAGCTGGGAATGAGCAGTTCTTC. Encoded protein: CASSQERLAGNEQFF.

With regard to this clone: Compared with germline, one end of the junction differs, possibly owing to a read error. The chain joins TRBV10-3 to TRBJ1-1; TRBD1 matches 8 bases. In germline, CDR1 is ENHRY, CDR2 SYGVKD. There are 15 residues in the CDR3. In DNA form, the CDR3 reads TGTGCCAGCAGTTATACGGACAGGGCTAACACTGAAGCTTTCTTT. Its protein product is CASSYTDRANTEAFF.

The chain couples TRBV10-3 to TRBJ1-6; D not resolved. Germline CDR1 ENHRY, CDR2 SYGVKD. This CDR3 is 14 amino acids long. V gave up 6 bases and J gave up 0 bases, with 6 bases separating them. The CDR3 DNA is TGTGCCATCAGCGGGAGCTCCTATAATTCACCCCTCCACTTT. Protein product: CAISGSSYNSPLHF.

The rearrangement joins TRBV18 to TRBJ1-2; 7 bases are shared with TRBD1. This CDR3 region has 13 residues. With 4 bases clipped from V and 6 bases from J, the junction kept 5 bases outside the gene matches. Per germline, CDR1 KGHSH and CDR2 LQKENI. The CDR3 sequence is CASSQHDRDGYTF. CDR3 bases: TGTGCCAGCTCACAACACGACAGGGATGGCTACACCTTC.

V is TRBV5-4 and J is TRBJ2-5, with D perhaps being TRBD1 or TRBD2 (6 bases each). The CDR3 contains 15 residues. Germline CDR1 SGHNT, CDR2 YYREEE (reference sequence). Trimming left V 2 bases short and J 4 bases short, with 15 bases between. The CDR3 nucleotides are TGTGCCAGCAGCTTACGGGGGCCTACATTAGAGACCCAGTACTTC. Protein: CASSLRGPTLETQYF.

CDR3 residues: CASSQERAQETQYF. The CDR3 coding sequence is TGCGCCAGCAGCCAAGAGAGGGCCCAAGAGACCCAGTACTTC. This chain connects TRBV4-1 to TRBJ2-5, with D perhaps TRBD2 (5 bases). The CDR3 loop spans 14 amino acids. Germline CDR1 MGHRA, CDR2 YSYEKL. V shed 0 bases and J shed 1 base, with 6 bases lying between them.

Only a few counts were recorded for this clone. This rearrangement joins TRBV2 to TRBJ2-1, with 12 nucleotides matching TRBD2. This CDR3 has 17 residues. V trimming: 7 bases; J trimming: 4 bases; junction bases outside the gene matches: 11. In germline, CDR1 is SNHLY, CDR2 FYNNEI. The CDR3 DNA follows: TGTGCCAGCATGTGGCTAGCGGGGGGGCGTCTGTACAATGAGCAGTTCTTC. Amino acids: CASMWLAGGRLYNEQFF.

The chain uses TRBV9 and TRBJ2-3; TRBD1 or TRBD2 may be the D gene (6 bases each). Germline CDR1 SGDLS, CDR2 YYNGEE. The CDR3 length is 16 residues. The V end lost 0 bases, the J end lost 6 bases, and 17 bases lay between the germline ends. Here the CDR3 DNA reads TGTGCCAGCAGCGTAGCGTCGGGGGCCCGAACCGATACGCAGTATTTT. This encodes CASSVASGARTDTQYF.

The V gene is TRBV11-2, the J gene TRBJ1-4; TRBD1 aligns across 7 bases. Germline lookup yields CDR1 SGHAT and CDR2 FQNNGV. The J segment lost 7 bases and the V segment lost 1 base, leaving 9 bases of the junction unmatched. The CDR3 consists of 16 residues. The CDR3 protein is CASSLGTQGRSEKLFF. The CDR3 DNA follows: TGTGCCAGCAGCTTAGGCACACAGGGGAGGAGTGAAAAACTGTTTTTT.

This rearrangement joins TRBV7-2 to TRBJ1-5, with D tentatively TRBD1 (5 bases). Trimming took 2 bases from V and 1 from J, leaving 9 bases between them. Germline loops: CDR1 SGHTA, CDR2 FQGNSA. The CDR3 consists of 15 residues. The CDR3 bases are TGTGCCAGCAGCTTACAGGGCTTAAGCAATCAGCCCCAGCATTTT. Translating it yields CASSLQGLSNQPQHF.

The chain uses TRBV28 and TRBJ2-6, with a weak D call TRBD2 (5 bases). The germline CDR1 and CDR2 sequences are MDHEN and SYDVKM. V lost 2 bases to trimming and J lost 0 bases, with 5 bases between them. The CDR3 consists of 15 residues. This CDR3 reads CASSLEGSGANVLTF. In DNA form, the CDR3 reads TGTGCCAGCAGTTTAGAGGGCTCTGGGGCCAACGTCCTGACTTTC. Full variable domain (rest looked up from reference TRBV28 and TRBJ2-6): DVKVTQSSRYLVKRTGEKVFLECVQDMDHENMFWYRQDPGLGLRLIYFSYDVKMKEKGDIPEGYSVSREKKERFSLILESASTNQTSMYLCASSLEGSGANVLTFGAGSRLTVL.

The rearrangement joins TRBV11-3 to TRBJ2-3, with D hard to call. The CDR3 consists of 13 residues. V was pared by 2 bases and J by 4 bases, with 7 bases between. Germline assignment: CDR1 SGHNT and CDR2 YENEEA. CDR3 sequence reads: CASSLNRADTQYF. CDR3 bases: TGTGCCAGCAGCTTAAATAGGGCAGATACGCAGTATTTT.

The chain combines TRBV6-1 with TRBJ2-1; 7 bases fit TRBD1. The germline gives CDR1 MNHNS, CDR2 SASEGT. This CDR3 comprises 14 residues. V lost 4 bases to trimming and J lost 7 bases; unmatched junction nucleotides: 7. CDR3 residues: CASSVPTGANEQFF. The CDR3 coding sequence is TGTGCCAGCAGTGTTCCCACAGGGGCAAATGAGCAGTTCTTC.

This clone was found many times. The V gene is TRBV25-1, the J gene TRBJ1-5, with D uncertain. Germline CDR1 MGHDK, CDR2 SYGVNS. CDR3 length equals 12 residues. Trimming left V 3 bases short and J 9 bases short, with 9 bases between. The CDR3 region has the DNA TGTGCCAGCAGTGACCTCCTTTTGCCCCAGCATTTT. Amino acids: CASSDLLLPQHF.

This chain links TRBV7-8 with TRBJ2-5; 7 nucleotides align to TRBD1. Looked up from germline, CDR1 is SGHVS and CDR2 is FQNEAQ. V gave up 4 bases and J gave up 2 bases; unmatched junction bases: 10. The CDR3 length is 16 residues. The CDR3 loop reads CASSSPDRNSQETQYF. CDR3 DNA sequence: TGTGCCAGCAGCTCCCCGGACAGGAACTCACAAGAGACCCAGTACTTC. Based on the CDR3 plus reference TRBV7-8 and TRBJ2-5, the full variable domain is GAGVSQSPRYKVAKRGQDVALRCDPISGHVSLFWYQQALGQGPEFLTYFQNEAQLDKSGLPSDRFFAERPEGSVSTLKIQRTQQEDSAVYLCASSSPDRNSQETQYFGPGTRLLVL.